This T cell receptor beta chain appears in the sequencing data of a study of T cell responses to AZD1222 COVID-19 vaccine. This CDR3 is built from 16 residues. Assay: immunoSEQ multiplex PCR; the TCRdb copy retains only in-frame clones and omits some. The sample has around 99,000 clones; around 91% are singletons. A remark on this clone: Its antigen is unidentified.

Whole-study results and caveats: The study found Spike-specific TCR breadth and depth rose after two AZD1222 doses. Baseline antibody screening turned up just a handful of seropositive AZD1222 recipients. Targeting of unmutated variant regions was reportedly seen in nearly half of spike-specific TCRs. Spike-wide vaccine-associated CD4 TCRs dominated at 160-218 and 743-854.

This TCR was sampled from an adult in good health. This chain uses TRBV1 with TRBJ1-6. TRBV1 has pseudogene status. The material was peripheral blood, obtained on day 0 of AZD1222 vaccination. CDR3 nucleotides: TGCACCAGCAGCCCTAGATACCCCGGAGGTAATTCACCCCTCCACTTT. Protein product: CTSSPRYPGGNSPLHF.